This TCR beta chain originates from a study of blood T cell repertoires in COVID-19. Across the study: Some COVID-19 samples were acute and others convalescent; all came from the United States, Italy and Spain. T cells, B-cell-depleted T cells, or PBMCs provided the cDNA or gDNA that served as material.

Authors' analysis steps: Estimation of nucleated cell counts was performed using reference gene primer amplification. Clones were sequenced by immunoSEQ multiplex PCR, and TCRdb holds only the in-frame ones, with some missing. Clonal size and the V and J genes are those of that table, whereas D and trimming came from the DNA. Among about 99,000 clones, about 79% were seen once, and the ten largest hold approximately 3.4%. With V trimmed by 7 bases and J by 4 bases, 12 bases remained unmatched. Germline CDR1 MDHEN, CDR2 SYDVKM. The CDR3 runs 15 residues. The sequence derives from an elderly woman with active or convalescent COVID-19. The genes are TRBV28 and TRBJ1-2, with 7 bases identical to TRBD1. The sample taken for sequencing was peripheral blood. Here the CDR3 reads CASTQGQGVGYGYTF. CDR3 sequence (DNA): TGTGCCAGCACCCAAGGGCAGGGGGTTGGCTATGGCTACACCTTC.